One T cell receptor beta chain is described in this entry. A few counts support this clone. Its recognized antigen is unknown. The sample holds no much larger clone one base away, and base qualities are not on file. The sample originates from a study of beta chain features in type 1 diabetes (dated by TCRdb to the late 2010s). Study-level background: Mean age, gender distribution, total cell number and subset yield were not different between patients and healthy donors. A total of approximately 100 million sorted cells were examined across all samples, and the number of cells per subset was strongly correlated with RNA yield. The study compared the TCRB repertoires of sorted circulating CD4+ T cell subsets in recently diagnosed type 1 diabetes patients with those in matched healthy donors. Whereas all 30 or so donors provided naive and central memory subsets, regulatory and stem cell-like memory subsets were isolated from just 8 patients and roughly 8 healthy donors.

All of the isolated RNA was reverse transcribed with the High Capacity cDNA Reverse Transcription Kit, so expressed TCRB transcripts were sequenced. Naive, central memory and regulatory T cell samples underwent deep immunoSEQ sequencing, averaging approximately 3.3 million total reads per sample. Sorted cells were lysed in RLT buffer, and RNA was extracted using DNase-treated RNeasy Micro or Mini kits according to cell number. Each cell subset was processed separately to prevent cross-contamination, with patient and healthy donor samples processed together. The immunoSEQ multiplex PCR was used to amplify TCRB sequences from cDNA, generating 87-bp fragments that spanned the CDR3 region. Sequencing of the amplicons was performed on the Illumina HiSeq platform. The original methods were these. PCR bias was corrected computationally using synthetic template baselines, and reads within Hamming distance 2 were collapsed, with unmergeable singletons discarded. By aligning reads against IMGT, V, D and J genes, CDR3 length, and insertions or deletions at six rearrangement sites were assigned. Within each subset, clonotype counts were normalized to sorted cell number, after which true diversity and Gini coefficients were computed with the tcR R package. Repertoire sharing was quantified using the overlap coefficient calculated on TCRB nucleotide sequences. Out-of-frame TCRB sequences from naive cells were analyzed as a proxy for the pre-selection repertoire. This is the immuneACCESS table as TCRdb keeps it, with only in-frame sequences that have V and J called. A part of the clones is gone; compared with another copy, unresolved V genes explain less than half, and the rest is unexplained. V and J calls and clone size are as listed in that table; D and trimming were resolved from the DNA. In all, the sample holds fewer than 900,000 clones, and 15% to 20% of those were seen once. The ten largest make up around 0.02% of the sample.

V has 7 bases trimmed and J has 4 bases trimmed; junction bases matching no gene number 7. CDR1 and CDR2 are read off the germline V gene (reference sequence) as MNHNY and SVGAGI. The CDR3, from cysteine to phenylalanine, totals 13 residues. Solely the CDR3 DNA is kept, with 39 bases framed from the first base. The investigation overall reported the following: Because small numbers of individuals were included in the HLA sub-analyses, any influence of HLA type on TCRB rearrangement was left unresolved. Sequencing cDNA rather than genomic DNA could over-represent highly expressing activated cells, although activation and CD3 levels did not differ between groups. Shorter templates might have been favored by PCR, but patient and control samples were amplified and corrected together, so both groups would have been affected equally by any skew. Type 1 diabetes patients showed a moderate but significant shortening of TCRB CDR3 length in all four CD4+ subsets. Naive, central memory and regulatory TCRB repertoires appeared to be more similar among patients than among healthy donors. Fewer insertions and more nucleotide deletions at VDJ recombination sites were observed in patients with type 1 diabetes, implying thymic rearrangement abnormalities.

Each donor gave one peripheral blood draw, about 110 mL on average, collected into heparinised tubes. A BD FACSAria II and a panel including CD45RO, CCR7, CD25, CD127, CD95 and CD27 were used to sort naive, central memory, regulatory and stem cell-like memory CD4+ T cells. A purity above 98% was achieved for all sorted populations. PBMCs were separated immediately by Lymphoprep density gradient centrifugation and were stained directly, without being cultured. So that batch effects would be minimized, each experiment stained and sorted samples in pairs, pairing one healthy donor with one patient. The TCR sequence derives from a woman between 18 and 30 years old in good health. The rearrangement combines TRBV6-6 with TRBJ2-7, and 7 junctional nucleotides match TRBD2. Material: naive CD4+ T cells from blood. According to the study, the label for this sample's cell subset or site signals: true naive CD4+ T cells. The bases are TGTGCCAGCAATTCTGGGACTACATACGAGCAGTACTTC. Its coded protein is CASNSGTTYEQYF.